Included here is one TCR beta chain sequence, with context. Its antigen is unidentified. The entry originates in a study of OX40 agonist ivuxolimab in advanced cancers. Study in general: A mean age of roughly 66 years, range about 20 to 90, was recorded, and 80% to 90% were male. Three patients had partial responses: one hepatocellular carcinoma, two cutaneous melanoma. Study-level points and caveats: Also showing low normalized T-cell clonal expansion were some of the nonresponders. CD4+ T cells averaged fewer expanded clones than CD8+ T cells.

Some clones are missing from TCRdb's copy, which holds only in-frame ones; the method was immunoSEQ multiplex PCR. The sample yields tens of thousands of clones, 70% to 90% seen once. CDR3 length: 15 amino acids. V shed 5 bases and J 7 bases; nucleotides not matched to a gene: 7. The germline CDR1 and CDR2 sequences are MNHNS and SASEGT. This sequence originates from an adult with an advanced solid tumor such as melanoma, head and neck, liver or kidney cancer. The chain carries TRBV6-1 and TRBJ2-2; TRBD1 matches at 10 bases. Sequenced material: CD4+ or CD8+ T cells sorted from blood, taken in a trial of the OX40 agonist ivuxolimab. In DNA, the CDR3 is TGTGCCAGCAGTCCCGGGACAGGGGTGGGCGGGGAGCTGTTTTTT. Residues: CASSPGTGVGGELFF.